The subject of this entry is one TCR beta chain. Positively selected for CCR7, the CD45RO-negative cells used as naive CD8 cells excluded terminally differentiated effector memory CD45RA+ cells. This sample stems from a study of shared clonotypes between healthy human individuals. The CDR3 totals 16 residues. The germline V gene has CDR1 LNHDA and CDR2 SQIVND (reference sequence). V was cut by 1 base and J by 5 bases, with 15 bases left in between. Measured with immunoSEQ multiplex PCR; TCRdb has only the in-frame clones, and not every one. The data hold some 2.1 million clones, with about 95% observed a single time.

Sequenced material: naive CD8+ T cells sorted from blood. The chain employs TRBV19 and TRBJ1-5; D is undetermined. The source is a man in his late teens or twenties in good health. The CDR3 nucleotides read TGTGCCAGTAGTATAGCGGGCTTCTACGTGGATCAGCCCCAGCATTTT. Amino acid sequence: CASSIAGFYVDQPQHF.